This is a list of T cell receptor beta chains from one sample in a study of T-cell memory formation after mild COVID-19. TCRdb reprocessed the 5' RACE reads via MiXCR and lists one record per CDR3 protein. Here the sample spans just over 400,000 distinct CDR3 sequences, around a quarter being singletons. The sequencing input was PBMCs or a T cell subset sorted from them (not recorded which). The source of these receptors is an adult woman who had mild COVID-19 (a few samples of this study predate the infection). Cell type and time point are not known. CDR3s include the opening cysteine and the closing phenylalanine or tryptophan. D genes are given only for firm matches. For some rows the clone size is stated as once, few or many, or as a class when expanded; others skip it.

abundance: NA
j_gene: TRBJ2-1
v_gene: TRBV29-1
d_gene: NA
CDR3aa: CSVDSDYNEQFF
CDR3nt: TGCAGCGTTGATAGCGACTACAATGAGCAGTTCTTC

abundance: NA
j_gene: TRBJ1-1
v_gene: TRBV7-6
d_gene: NA
CDR3aa: CASSPAGGVTEAFF
CDR3nt: TGTGCCAGCAGCCCCGCCGGGGGAGTCACTGAAGCTTTCTTT

abundance: NA
j_gene: TRBJ2-1
v_gene: TRBV4-3
d_gene: NA
CDR3aa: CASSQENEQFF
CDR3nt: TGCGCCAGCAGCCAAGAAAATGAGCAGTTCTTC

abundance: NA
j_gene: TRBJ2-3
v_gene: TRBV5-1
d_gene: TRBD1
CDR3aa: CASSLDGTGYLTDTQYF
CDR3nt: TGCGCCAGCAGCTTGGACGGGACAGGGTATCTAACAGATACGCAGTATTTT

abundance: NA
j_gene: TRBJ1-2
v_gene: TRBV29-1
d_gene: NA
CDR3aa: CSVTSGGAGYGYTF
CDR3nt: TGCAGCGTAACCTCGGGGGGCGCCGGCTATGGCTACACCTTC

abundance: few
j_gene: TRBJ1-2
v_gene: TRBV7-2
d_gene: TRBD1
CDR3aa: CASSPGEGTGVVYGYTF
CDR3nt: TGTGCCAGCAGCCCCGGAGAAGGGACAGGGGTTGTCTATGGCTACACCTTC

abundance: NA
j_gene: TRBJ2-3
v_gene: TRBV7-2
d_gene: TRBD2
CDR3aa: CASSLAPTSGSTDTQYF
CDR3nt: TGTGCCAGCAGCTTAGCGCCGACTAGCGGGAGCACAGATACGCAGTATTTT

abundance: NA
j_gene: TRBJ1-4
v_gene: TRBV27
d_gene: NA
CDR3aa: CATRGGLETNEKLFF
CDR3nt: TGTGCCACCCGAGGGGGATTGGAGACTAATGAAAAACTGTTTTTT

abundance: NA
j_gene: TRBJ1-1
v_gene: TRBV7-9
d_gene: NA
CDR3aa: CASSFGNKKAFF
CDR3nt: TGTGCCAGCAGCTTTGGGAACAAGAAAGCTTTCTTT

abundance: NA
j_gene: TRBJ2-3
v_gene: TRBV7-9
d_gene: NA
CDR3aa: CASSFLASPTDTQYF
CDR3nt: TGTGCCAGCAGCTTCCTAGCCTCCCCCACAGATACGCAGTATTTT